These 17 T cell receptor beta chains came from one sample sequenced in a study of blood T cells in healthy people across ages. Then a second PCR, running roughly 7 to 12 cycles, was carried out with a sample-barcoded 5' primer and a J-beta primer mix. TCRdb called the 5' RACE reads again in MiXCR, with one record for every CDR3 protein. The sample lists around 1,100,000 distinct CDR3 sequences; more than 30% were seen once. The specimen was blood. The receptors originated from a young man in good health.

This chain joins TRBV7-9 and TRBJ2-5; the match to TRBD1 covers 8 bases. The V segment lost 4 bases and the J segment 4 bases; nucleotides outside the gene matches: 5. The germline V gene encodes CDR1 SEHNR and CDR2 FQNEAQ (reference sequence). This CDR3 region has 14 residues. The CDR3, as DNA: TGTGCCAGCAGCTGGACAGGGTTTGGAGAGACCCAGTACTTC. This codes for CASSWTGFGETQYF. Full variable domain (rest looked up from reference TRBV7-9 and TRBJ2-5): DTGVSQNPRHKITKRGQNVTFRCDPISEHNRLYWYRQTLGQGPEFLTYFQNEAQLEKSRLLSDRFSAERPKGSFSTLEIQRTEQGDSAMYLCASSWTGFGETQYFGPGTRLLVL.

This clonotype was detected only a few times. This chain links TRBV7-6 with TRBJ2-1; 7 bases align to TRBD2. V shed 1 base, J shed 6 bases, and the junction held 9 bases outside the gene matches. Germline lookup yields CDR1 SGHVS and CDR2 FNYEAQ. The CDR3 consists of 16 residues. CDR3 amino acids: CASSLDGGVRINEQFF. The CDR3 DNA reads TGTGCCAGCAGCTTAGATGGGGGGGTTCGGATCAATGAGCAGTTCTTC.

A few counts support this clonotype. The V and J genes are TRBV4-2 and TRBJ2-1, with TRBD2 identical over 10 bases. CDR1 LGHNA and CDR2 YNFKEQ come from the germline V gene. The CDR3 loop spans 16 amino acids. J gave up 5 bases and V 4 bases, and 8 bases lay outside the gene matches. The CDR3 DNA follows: TGTGCCAGCAGCCCCCCTCCTAGCGGGGGCAACAATGAGCAGTTCTTC. Its translation: CASSPPPSGGNNEQFF.

J is TRBJ1-4 and V is TRBV2; D gene uncertain. The V and J ends lost 3 bases and 8 bases respectively, with 10 bases between them. CDR1 is SNHLY, CDR2 FYNNEI, per germline. CDR3 length equals 13 residues. CDR3 sequence reads: CASSDNPREKLFF. CDR3 nucleotide sequence: TGTGCCAGCAGTGATAATCCGAGGGAAAAACTGTTTTTT.

The V and J genes are TRBV5-6 and TRBJ2-3; no firm D call. CDR1 is SGHDT, CDR2 YYEEEE, per germline. The ends were cut back, 1 base at V and 0 bases at J, with 12 bases in the middle. This CDR3 has 16 amino acids. The DNA of the CDR3 is TGTGCCAGCAGCTTGCTCTCTCTTGGCAGCACAGATACGCAGTATTTT. It translates to CASSLLSLGSTDTQYF.

The chain recombines TRBV6-5 with TRBJ1-1; 7 bases agree with TRBD1. CDR1 and CDR2 (germline): MNHEY, SVGAGI. The V segment lost 6 bases and the J segment 7 bases; nucleotides outside the gene matches: 11. The CDR3 runs 14 residues. CDR3 in amino acids: CASSPQQGINEAFF. The CDR3 DNA is TGTGCCAGCAGCCCCCAACAGGGGATAAATGAAGCTTTCTTT.

V is TRBV12-3 or TRBV12-4 and J is TRBJ2-3; D remains ambiguous. Trimming stripped 3 bases from V and 1 base from J, with 11 bases between. There are 15 residues in the CDR3. The CDR3 reads CASSFGTPGTDTQYF. Written as DNA, the CDR3 is TGTGCCAGCAGTTTCGGTACACCGGGCACAGATACGCAGTATTTT.

This clonotype was detected once. The chain joins TRBV12-3 or TRBV12-4 to TRBJ1-2; D possibly corresponds to TRBD1 (6 bases). The CDR3 consists of 13 residues. V lost 4 bases and J 6 bases, leaving 12 bases between the germline ends. The CDR3 loop is CASSSYEGDGYTF. DNA of the CDR3: TGTGCCAGCAGTTCCTATGAGGGGGATGGCTACACCTTC.

The chain recombines TRBV12-3 or TRBV12-4 with TRBJ1-2; a weak D match, TRBD1 (6 bases). The CDR3 consists of 13 residues. Trimming shortened V by 4 bases and J by 3 bases, and 9 bases separated the two germline ends. The DNA for the CDR3 is TGTGCCAGCAGTTCCGGGACATACTATGGCTACACCTTC. Translating it yields CASSSGTYYGYTF.

There are a few counts of this clonotype. The chain uses TRBV7-9 and TRBJ2-3; D is ambiguous. Deletions cut 0 bases from V and 1 base from J, with 14 bases between. The germline gives CDR1 SEHNR, CDR2 FQNEAQ (reference sequence). This CDR3 contains 17 residues. The CDR3 bases are TGTGCCAGCAGCTTAGCGCTAAGGCAATGGGGCACAGATACGCAGTATTTT. It is translated as CASSLALRQWGTDTQYF.

The chain employs TRBV28 and TRBJ2-1, with D maybe TRBD2 (6 bases). The CDR3 contains 15 residues. Germline loops: CDR1 MDHEN, CDR2 SYDVKM. Trimming shortened V by 7 bases and J by 2 bases, and 15 bases separated the two germline ends. Here the CDR3 DNA reads TGTGCCAGCACAGACTCCGGGGGAGCCTACAATGAGCAGTTCTTC. Translating it yields CASTDSGGAYNEQFF.

This chain joins TRBV20-1 and TRBJ1-1, with D possibly being TRBD1 (6 bases). Germline-derived CDR1 and CDR2 are DFQATT and SNEGSKA (reference sequence). The CDR3 consists of 15 residues. V was shortened by 0 bases and J by 3 bases, with 14 bases between the two germline ends. The CDR3 sequence is CSARDFRTADTEAFF. CDR3 coding DNA: TGCAGTGCTAGAGATTTCAGGACAGCCGACACTGAAGCTTTCTTT.

This clonotype has more than one count but fewer than ten. The junction differs from germline at one of its ends, possibly a read error. The chain carries TRBV7-7 and TRBJ2-2, with D unresolved. The CDR3 sequence is 13 residues long. Germline V gives CDR1 SSHAT, CDR2 FNYEAQ (reference sequence). CDR3 sequence (DNA): TGTGCTAGCAGCTCTAACCCGTCCGGGGAGCTGTTTTTT. Translation: CASSSNPSGELFF.

This clonotype was counted between two and nine times. The J gene is TRBJ2-1, the V gene TRBV5-8, with D maybe TRBD1 (5 bases). Trimming took off 4 bases at V and 8 bases at J, with 10 bases between the two ends. The germline CDR1 and CDR2 sequences are SGHTS and YDEGEE. This CDR3 spans 12 amino acids. CDR3 coding DNA: TGTGCCAGCAGCCTACCAGGGTATGAGCAGTTCTTC. Its translation: CASSLPGYEQFF.

The V call is TRBV24-1, the J call TRBJ1-3, with 7 bases identical to TRBD1. V gave up 2 bases and J gave up 4 bases; unmatched junction bases: 4. The germline V gene has CDR1 KGHDR and CDR2 SFDVKD. The CDR3 is made up of 15 amino acids. CDR3 sequence: CATSDSRDSGNTIYF. CDR3 DNA sequence: TGTGCCACCAGTGATTCACGGGACAGCGGAAACACCATATATTTT.

This clonotype was counted many times. J is TRBJ2-1 and V is TRBV20-1; 9 bases align to TRBD2. Trimming at V came to 4 bases and at J to 4 bases, leaving 11 bases not matched to a gene. The CDR3 is made up of 16 amino acids. Germline-derived CDR1 and CDR2 are DFQATT and SNEGSKA (reference sequence). The CDR3 region has the DNA TGCAGTGCTACTCCGCCCGGGACTAGCAGTTACAATGAGCAGTTCTTC. This encodes CSATPPGTSSYNEQFF.

This clonotype was counted between two and nine times. The genes are TRBV18 and TRBJ2-1; D remains ambiguous. This CDR3 region has 13 residues. Germline CDR1 and CDR2: KGHSH and LQKENI. V was shortened by 2 bases and J by 6 bases, with 8 bases between the two germline ends. CDR3 protein: CASSPTLGNEQFF. CDR3 nucleotide sequence: TGTGCCAGCTCACCAACCCTAGGCAATGAGCAGTTCTTC.